These 29 T cell receptor beta chains originate from one sample sequenced in a study of T cell changes during pregnancy in multiple sclerosis. The assay was immunoSEQ multiplex PCR, and TCRdb's table has in-frame clones only and misses some. The sample shows tens of thousands of clones, around nine tenths of them seen only once. The source was CD4+ T cells from peripheral blood mononuclear cells, collected before pregnancy. These receptor sequences come from a female donor with multiple sclerosis, enrolled in a pregnancy study.

This clone was counted once. The chain carries TRBV13 and TRBJ2-5, with TRBD2 matching over 8 bases. Germline V gene sequence: CDR1 PRHDT, CDR2 FYEKMQ (reference sequence). J was trimmed by 1 base and V by 5 bases; bases with no gene match: 9. This CDR3 has 16 amino acids. CDR3: CASSTQTGTSQETQYF. CDR3 coding DNA: TGTGCCAGCAGCACGCAGACCGGGACTAGCCAAGAGACCCAGTACTTC.

This chain joins TRBV30 and TRBJ2-1; D is unclear. The CDR3 extends over 12 amino acids. The ends were cut back, 5 bases at V and 0 bases at J, with 5 bases in the middle. The germline V gene has CDR1 GTSNPN and CDR2 SVGIG (reference sequence). CDR3: CAWWSSYNEQFF. CDR3 DNA sequence: TGTGCCTGGTGGAGCTCCTACAATGAGCAGTTCTTC.

The chain recombines TRBV6-5 with TRBJ1-6; D is undetermined. The germline V gene encodes CDR1 MNHEY and CDR2 SVGAGI. The CDR3 is made up of 16 amino acids. V was trimmed by 4 bases and J by 0 bases, leaving 10 bases between them. CDR3 protein: CASSLGRNSYNSPLHF. CDR3 nucleotide sequence: TGTGCCAGCAGTTTAGGCAGGAACTCCTATAATTCACCCCTCCACTTT.

The gene calls are TRBV2 and TRBJ1-1, with TRBD1 matching 7 bases. V lost 6 bases to trimming and J lost 4 bases; unmatched junction nucleotides: 11. Germline V CDR1 and CDR2: SNHLY, FYNNEI. There are 15 residues in the CDR3. CDR3 in amino acids: CASRQPGQRGTEAFF. The CDR3 nucleotides read TGTGCCAGCAGACAACCGGGACAGAGGGGCACTGAAGCTTTCTTT. The full variable domain, with the rest looked up from reference TRBV2 and TRBJ1-1, is EPEVTQTPSHQVTQMGQEVILRCVPISNHLYFYWYRQILGQKVEFLVSFYNNEISEKSEIFDDQFSVERPDGSNFTLKIRSTKLEDSAMYFCASRQPGQRGTEAFFGQGTRLTVV.

The CDR3 spells CASQDPDTQYF. The DNA of the CDR3 is TGTGCCAGCCAGGATCCAGATACGCAGTATTTT. J is TRBJ2-3 and V is TRBV2; D is unresolved. V was cut by 8 bases and J by 4 bases, with 7 bases left in between. In germline, CDR1 is SNHLY, CDR2 FYNNEI. There are 11 residues in the CDR3. Together with reference TRBV2 and TRBJ2-3, the CDR3 gives the full variable domain: EPEVTQTPSHQVTQMGQEVILRCVPISNHLYFYWYRQILGQKVEFLVSFYNNEISEKSEIFDDQFSVERPDGSNFTLKIRSTKLEDSAMYFCASQDPDTQYFGPGTRLTVL.

The chain couples TRBV7-9 to TRBJ1-1; TRBD1 might be the D (5 bases). This CDR3 is 15 amino acids long. Germline CDR1 is SEHNR and CDR2 is FQNEAQ (reference sequence). The V gene lost 1 base and the J gene lost 0 bases, with 9 bases spanning the gap. The CDR3 bases are TGTGCCAGCAGCTTAGGTGCAGGGATGAACACTGAAGCTTTCTTT. Its protein is CASSLGAGMNTEAFF.

The V and J genes are TRBV7-9 and TRBJ2-1; 13 bases fit TRBD2. The V gene end was trimmed by 5 bases and the J gene end by 9 bases; junction bases not matched to a gene: 13. Germline V CDR1 and CDR2: SEHNR, FQNEAQ (reference sequence). The CDR3 is 17 residues long. In nucleotides, the CDR3 is TGTGCCAGCAGCATATTGAAACTAGCGGGAGGGCCGGGTGAGCAGTTCTTC. Translated, it gives CASSILKLAGGPGEQFF.

The chain employs TRBV4-1 and TRBJ1-4; 8 positions match TRBD1. The germline V gene encodes CDR1 MGHRA and CDR2 YSYEKL. V lost 2 bases and J lost 2; bases outside the gene matches: 10. CDR3 length equals 18 residues. In DNA form, the CDR3 reads TGCGCCAGCAGCCAACCGAGACAGGGGTCTACTACTAATGAAAAACTGTTTTTT. Protein product: CASSQPRQGSTTNEKLFF.

A few counts support this clone. The same CDR3 also results from other DNA sequences found in this sample. The chain uses TRBV9 and TRBJ1-2; D might be TRBD1 (5 bases). V dropped 1 base and J dropped 1 base, with 5 bases sitting between them. The CDR3 is made up of 13 amino acids. Germline CDR1 reads SGDLS; CDR2 reads YYNGEE. The CDR3 DNA follows: TGTGCCAGCAGCGTAAGGGGTAACTATGGCTACACCTTC. Translating it yields CASSVRGNYGYTF.

The chain combines TRBV18 with TRBJ2-7; D possibly corresponds to TRBD2 (5 bases). The CDR3 totals 13 residues. Germline V lookup: CDR1 KGHSH, CDR2 LQKENI. V was shortened by 2 bases and J by 3 bases, with 8 bases between the two germline ends. The DNA of the CDR3 is TGTGCCAGCTCACCATCGGGAAGCTACGAGCAGTACTTC. This encodes CASSPSGSYEQYF.

This chain uses TRBV27 with TRBJ2-2; TRBD2 agrees at 8 bases. The V and J ends lost 5 bases and 1 base, in that order; junction bases with no gene match: 15. CDR3 length: 19 residues. The germline V gene encodes CDR1 MNHEY and CDR2 SMNVEV (reference sequence). Here the CDR3 DNA reads TGTGCCAGCAGTGGGGGGACTAGGGGCCAAAGATTGAACACCGGGGAGCTGTTTTTT. Translating it yields CASSGGTRGQRLNTGELFF.

The chain links TRBV5-1 to TRBJ1-1, with D possibly being TRBD1 (5 bases). The length of the CDR3 is 13 residues. In germline, CDR1 is SGHRS, CDR2 YFSETQ. V was clipped by 3 bases and J by 1 base, with 7 bases between them. CDR3 sequence reads: CASSSQENTEAFF. For the CDR3, the DNA is TGCGCCAGCAGCTCACAGGAGAACACTGAAGCTTTCTTT. Looking up the rest from reference TRBV5-1 and TRBJ1-1 gives the full variable domain: KAGVTQTPRYLIKTRGQQVTLSCSPISGHRSVSWYQQTPGQGLQFLFEYFSETQRNKGNFPGRFSGRQFSNSRSEMNVSTLELGDSALYLCASSSQENTEAFFGQGTRLTVV.

The chain is built from TRBV19 and TRBJ1-4; D call uncertain. The V and J ends lost 6 bases and 8 bases respectively, with 7 bases between them. The CDR3 sequence is 11 residues long. CDR1 is LNHDA and CDR2 is SQIVND in the germline V gene (reference sequence). CDR3 loop: CASSPREKLFF. As DNA, the CDR3 is TGTGCCAGTAGCCCGCGAGAAAAACTGTTTTTT. The whole variable domain, filled in from reference TRBV19 and TRBJ1-4, reads DGGITQSPKYLFRKEGQNVTLSCEQNLNHDAMYWYRQDPGQGLRLIYYSQIVNDFQKGDIAEGYSVSREKKESFPLTVTSAQKNPTAFYLCASSPREKLFFGSGTQLSVL.

The chain couples TRBV29-1 to TRBJ1-1; 7 bases fit TRBD1. The germline V gene has CDR1 SQVTM and CDR2 ANQGSEA. Trimming took 7 bases from V and 3 from J; bases not matched to a gene: 5. The CDR3 spans 12 residues. The chain's CDR3 is CSAPGTDTEAFF. In nucleotides, the CDR3 is TGCAGCGCGCCCGGGACAGACACTGAAGCTTTCTTT.

The chain is built from TRBV9 and TRBJ1-1; 7 nucleotides line up with TRBD1. CDR1 is SGDLS and CDR2 is YYNGEE in the germline V gene. This CDR3 is 15 amino acids long. The V segment lost 3 bases and the J segment 0 bases; nucleotides outside the gene matches: 5. The CDR3 bases are TGTGCCAGCAGCGCCCAGGGGGTCATGAACACTGAAGCTTTCTTT. Its translation: CASSAQGVMNTEAFF.

The V and J genes are TRBV2 and TRBJ2-7; the D gene is possibly TRBD2 (5 bases). The CDR3 has 14 amino acids. CDR1 is SNHLY, CDR2 FYNNEI, per germline. Trimming removed 4 bases from V and 2 bases from J, with 12 bases in between. The CDR3 DNA follows: TGTGCCAGCAGTGTTCGGAGCGGAACCTACGAGCAGTACTTC. It codes for CASSVRSGTYEQYF.

The rearrangement joins TRBV7-9 to TRBJ2-3, with TRBD2 matching 7 bases. This CDR3 region has 15 residues. Unmatched junction bases numbered 10, after V lost 5 bases and J lost 5 bases. Germline assignment: CDR1 SEHNR and CDR2 FQNEAQ (reference sequence). CDR3 residues: CASSPGLSPQDTQYF. The CDR3 nucleotides are TGTGCCAGCAGCCCGGGACTATCGCCCCAAGATACGCAGTATTTT.

The CDR3 spells CASSLSGADPYEQYF. For the CDR3, the DNA is TGTGCCAGCAGCTTAAGTGGAGCGGATCCCTACGAGCAGTACTTC. The chain combines TRBV7-9 with TRBJ2-7, with D perhaps matching TRBD2 (5 bases). The CDR3 is 15 amino acids. Germline V gives CDR1 SEHNR, CDR2 FQNEAQ (reference sequence). Trimming shortened V by 2 bases and J by 2 bases, and 13 bases separated the two germline ends.

This rearrangement joins TRBV5-1 to TRBJ2-1; unclear D gene. V lost 0 bases and J 0 bases, leaving 10 bases between the germline ends. CDR1 SGHRS and CDR2 YFSETQ come from the germline V gene. This CDR3 region has 16 residues. The DNA of the CDR3 is TGCGCCAGCAGCTTGGGTTTGCCGAGCTCCTACAATGAGCAGTTCTTC. This gives the protein CASSLGLPSSYNEQFF.

The rearrangement uses TRBV28 and TRBJ1-5; D remains ambiguous. The CDR3 has 13 residues. V gave up 1 base and J gave up 4 bases, with 5 bases separating them. CDR1 is MDHEN and CDR2 is SYDVKM in the germline V gene. This CDR3 reads CASSLSGNQPQHF. Here the CDR3 DNA reads TGTGCCAGCAGTTTATCCGGGAATCAGCCCCAGCATTTT. The full variable domain, in which reference TRBV28 and TRBJ1-5 provide the parts outside the CDR3, is DVKVTQSSRYLVKRTGEKVFLECVQDMDHENMFWYRQDPGLGLRLIYFSYDVKMKEKGDIPEGYSVSREKKERFSLILESASTNQTSMYLCASSLSGNQPQHFGDGTRLSIL.

This clone was counted a single time. The J gene is TRBJ1-2, the V gene TRBV11-2; tentatively, D is TRBD1 (6 bases). Germline V gives CDR1 SGHAT, CDR2 FQNNGV. Trimming removed 9 bases from V and 4 bases from J, with 12 bases in between. The CDR3 has 12 residues. CDR3 DNA: TGTGCCAGTCGGGGGGCGGGCTATGGCTACACCTTC. Translating it yields CASRGAGYGYTF.

The J gene is TRBJ2-1, the V gene TRBV28; TRBD2 matches 9 bases. The CDR3 covers 16 residues. The germline CDR1 and CDR2 sequences are MDHEN and SYDVKM. The trim removed 4 bases at V and 4 bases at J, leaving 8 bases unmatched. The DNA of the CDR3 is TGTGCCAGCAGTTCGCTCCTAGCGGGATCTTACAATGAGCAGTTCTTC. Translating it yields CASSSLLAGSYNEQFF. Together with reference TRBV28 and TRBJ2-1, the CDR3 gives the full variable domain: DVKVTQSSRYLVKRTGEKVFLECVQDMDHENMFWYRQDPGLGLRLIYFSYDVKMKEKGDIPEGYSVSREKKERFSLILESASTNQTSMYLCASSSLLAGSYNEQFFGPGTRLTVL.

The chain couples TRBV30 to TRBJ2-3; TRBD2 agrees at 11 bases. Germline assignment: CDR1 GTSNPN and CDR2 SVGIG (reference sequence). Germline trimming cut 3 bases from V and 1 base from J; bases unmatched to any gene: 0. The CDR3 is 14 amino acids. CDR3 nucleotide sequence: TGTGCCTGGAGACTAGCGGGAGGCACAGATACGCAGTATTTT. Its translation is CAWRLAGGTDTQYF.

V gene TRBV7-8 combines with J gene TRBJ1-5; TRBD1 agrees at 9 bases. Germline CDR1 SGHVS, CDR2 FQNEAQ. V shed 6 bases, J shed 4 bases, and the junction held 7 bases outside the gene matches. This CDR3 contains 15 residues. The CDR3 is CASSVAGTGNQPQHF. In nucleotides, the CDR3 is TGTGCCAGCAGTGTTGCGGGGACAGGGAATCAGCCCCAGCATTTT.

The rearrangement uses TRBV6-6 and TRBJ1-1; D is uncertain. Germline values: CDR1 MNHNY, CDR2 SVGAGI (reference sequence). This CDR3 is 10 amino acids long. V was clipped by 6 bases and J by 5 bases, with 4 bases between them. Written as DNA, the CDR3 is TGTGCCAGCAGCCGGACTGAAGCTTTCTTT. It codes for CASSRTEAFF.

The V gene is TRBV11-1, the J gene TRBJ1-1; D possibly corresponds to TRBD1 (5 bases). V lost 3 bases, J lost 1 base, and 12 bases lay in between. CDR3 length: 15 amino acids. The V gene's germline CDR1 is SGHAT and CDR2 FQDESV (reference sequence). The CDR3 loop reads CASSFSAQGNTEAFF. CDR3 nucleotides: TGTGCCAGCAGCTTTTCCGCTCAGGGGAACACTGAAGCTTTCTTT.

The chain combines TRBV28 with TRBJ1-1; D not resolved. The germline CDR1 and CDR2 sequences are MDHEN and SYDVKM. With 10 bases removed from V and 0 bases from J, the gap between germline ends came to 12 bases. This CDR3 is 13 amino acids long. The chain's CDR3 is CATREVLNTEAFF. CDR3 bases: TGTGCCACTAGGGAGGTGTTGAACACTGAAGCTTTCTTT.

The gene calls are TRBV6-1 and TRBJ2-1, with a weak D call TRBD2 (5 bases). V dropped 3 bases and J dropped 1 base, with 10 bases sitting between them. The CDR3 is 15 amino acids. Germline V CDR1 and CDR2: MNHNS, SASEGT. The CDR3 sequence: CASSESRGSYNEQFF. The DNA for the CDR3 is TGTGCCAGCAGTGAGTCTCGAGGGTCCTACAATGAGCAGTTCTTC.

The chain employs TRBV9 and TRBJ2-7, with D unclear. CDR1 and CDR2 from the germline V gene are SGDLS and YYNGEE. The V gene lost 3 bases and the J gene lost 6 bases, with 19 bases spanning the gap. The CDR3 runs 15 residues. The CDR3 DNA follows: TGTGCCAGCAGCGCTTACCAACTAAGTGGTGGCGAGCAGTACTTC. Its protein is CASSAYQLSGGEQYF.